This T cell receptor beta chain was identified during a study of T cell responses to AZD1222 COVID-19 vaccine. Study findings and constraints: Unmutated variant regions reportedly attract nearly half of all spike-specific TCRs.

Libraries were prepared by immunoSEQ multiplex PCR; TCRdb keeps only in-frame clonotypes and omits some of them. The sample carries around 100,000 clones, about 85% recorded once. Germline V gives CDR1 SGHVS, CDR2 FQNEAQ. The CDR3 has 14 residues. V was pared by 5 bases and J by 9 bases, with 17 bases between. As to this clone: Antigen unknown.

Sequenced here: peripheral blood, sampled 28 days after the second AZD1222 dose. The receptor was isolated from an adult who received the AZD1222 COVID-19 vaccine. The V and J genes are TRBV7-8 and TRBJ2-1, with D perhaps TRBD1 or TRBD2 (5 bases each). CDR3 in DNA: TGTGCCAGCAGCCCGAGGGACGGCGTGGGTGAGCAGTTCTTC. Protein sequence: CASSPRDGVGEQFF. The whole variable domain, filled in from reference TRBV7-8 and TRBJ2-1, reads GAGVSQSPRYKVAKRGQDVALRCDPISGHVSLFWYQQALGQGPEFLTYFQNEAQLDKSGLPSDRFFAERPEGSVSTLKIQRTQQEDSAVYLCASSPRDGVGEQFFGPGTRLTVL.